This T cell receptor beta chain emerged from a study of T-cell memory formation after mild COVID-19. At the level of the study: Among the donors, TCR clusters were largely specific to each donor.

CDR1 is MGHDK and CDR2 is SYGVNS in the germline V gene. The V gene end was trimmed by 3 bases and the J gene end by 9 bases; junction bases not matched to a gene: 5. The CDR3 has 13 amino acids. MiXCR, applied by TCRdb to the 5' RACE reads, yields one record per CDR3 protein. The data contain 250,000 to 350,000 distinct CDR3 sequences, 15% to 20% of them singletons. Regarding this clonotype: Its antigen is currently unknown.

Findings and limits, study-wide: Some clones that responded turned up in pre-infection memory, which suggests that cross-reactive memory joined in.

The sequenced sample was PBMCs or a T cell subset sorted from them (not recorded which). V is TRBV25-1 and J is TRBJ2-4, with 7 positions matching TRBD2. This clonotype was sampled from a man between 18 and 35 years old who had mild COVID-19 (a few samples of this study predate the infection). Cell type and time point are not known. CDR3 bases: TGTGCCAGCAGTGAGGGGGGGATGTTCATTCAGTACTTC. Translated: CASSEGGMFIQYF.